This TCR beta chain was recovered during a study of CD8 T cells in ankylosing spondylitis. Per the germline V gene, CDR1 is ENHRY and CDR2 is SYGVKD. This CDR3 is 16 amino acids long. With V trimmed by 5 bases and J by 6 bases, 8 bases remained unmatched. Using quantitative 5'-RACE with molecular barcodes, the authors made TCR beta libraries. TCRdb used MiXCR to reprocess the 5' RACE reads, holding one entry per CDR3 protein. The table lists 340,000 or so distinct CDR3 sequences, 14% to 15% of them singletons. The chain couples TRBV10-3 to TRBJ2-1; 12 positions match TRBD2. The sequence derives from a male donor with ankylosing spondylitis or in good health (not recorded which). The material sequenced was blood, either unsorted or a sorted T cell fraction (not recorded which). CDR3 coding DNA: TGTGCCATCAGTACCACGACTAGCGGGAGTTTCAATGAGCAGTTCTTC. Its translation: CAISTTTSGSFNEQFF.